Listed below are T cell receptor beta chains from one sample, sequenced in a study of OX40 agonist ivuxolimab in advanced cancers. Clones were read by immunoSEQ multiplex PCR, and TCRdb kept only the in-frame ones, dropping some. In the table there are 55,000 to 65,000 clones, less than 95% of which are singletons. Material: CD4+ or CD8+ T cells sorted from blood, obtained in a trial of the OX40 agonist ivuxolimab. These receptors all stem from an adult with an advanced solid tumor such as melanoma, head and neck, liver or kidney cancer. CDR3s include the opening cysteine and the closing phenylalanine or tryptophan. The order of the fields is V gene, J gene, clone size, D gene, CDR3 protein, CDR3 DNA. The D gene is left open where the match is weak. Clone size is given for some rows only: seen once, a few or many times, or a class if the clone is expanded.

TRBV11-2,TRBJ2-1,-,TRBD2,CASRRTAGGGDEQFF,TGTGCCAGCAGGAGGACAGCGGGAGGTGGGGATGAGCAGTTCTTC
TRBV19,TRBJ1-6,-,-,CASSMVWGDSPLHF,TGTGCCAGTAGTATGGTCTGGGGGGACTCACCCCTCCACTTT
TRBV2,TRBJ1-1,-,TRBD1,CASSEVPQGRVEAFF,TGTGCCAGCAGTGAAGTACCACAGGGGCGAGTTGAAGCTTTCTTT
TRBV29-1,TRBJ2-5,-,-,CSAHIRDGTQETQYF,TGCAGCGCCCATATCCGGGACGGAACCCAAGAGACCCAGTACTTC
TRBV7-2,TRBJ2-7,-,-,CASSLRSRRDTGTYEQYF,TGTGCCAGCAGCCTAAGGTCCCGTAGGGACACCGGGACCTACGAGCAGTACTTC
TRBV5-1,TRBJ2-3,-,-,CASSLVNRVTDTQYF,TGCGCCAGCAGCTTGGTAAACAGGGTCACAGATACGCAGTATTTT
TRBV5-4,TRBJ1-6,-,TRBD1,CASSRDRARGYSPLHF,TGTGCCAGCAGTCGGGACAGGGCCAGAGGTTATTCACCCCTCCACTTT
TRBV5-8,TRBJ1-2,-,-,CASSLVSWGGYTF,TGTGCCAGCAGCTTGGTATCTTGGGGTGGCTACACCTTC
TRBV7-2,TRBJ2-1,-,TRBD2,CASSLEETSGRVGQFF,TGTGCCAGCAGCTTAGAGGAAACTAGCGGGAGGGTAGGGCAGTTCTTC
TRBV5-6,TRBJ1-2,-,TRBD1,CASTQGVSYGYTF,TGTGCCAGTACACAGGGGGTTAGCTATGGCTACACCTTC
TRBV7-8,TRBJ2-1,once,TRBD2,CASSLLSGRGNEQFF,TGTGCCAGCAGCTTATTGAGCGGGAGGGGGAATGAGCAGTTCTTC
TRBV19,TRBJ2-5,-,-,CASSVSGASETQYF,TGTGCCAGTAGTGTTTCGGGGGCATCAGAGACCCAGTACTTC
TRBV12-1,TRBJ2-5,-,-,CASSFEQEETQYF,TGTGCCAGCAGCTTTGAACAGGAAGAGACCCAGTACTTC
TRBV29-1,TRBJ1-1,-,-,CSVVVRGDTEAFF,TGCAGCGTTGTAGTTAGGGGGGACACTGAAGCTTTCTTT
TRBV5-1,TRBJ2-7,-,-,CASSPEGREQYF,TGCGCCAGCAGCCCGGAGGGGCGCGAGCAGTACTTC